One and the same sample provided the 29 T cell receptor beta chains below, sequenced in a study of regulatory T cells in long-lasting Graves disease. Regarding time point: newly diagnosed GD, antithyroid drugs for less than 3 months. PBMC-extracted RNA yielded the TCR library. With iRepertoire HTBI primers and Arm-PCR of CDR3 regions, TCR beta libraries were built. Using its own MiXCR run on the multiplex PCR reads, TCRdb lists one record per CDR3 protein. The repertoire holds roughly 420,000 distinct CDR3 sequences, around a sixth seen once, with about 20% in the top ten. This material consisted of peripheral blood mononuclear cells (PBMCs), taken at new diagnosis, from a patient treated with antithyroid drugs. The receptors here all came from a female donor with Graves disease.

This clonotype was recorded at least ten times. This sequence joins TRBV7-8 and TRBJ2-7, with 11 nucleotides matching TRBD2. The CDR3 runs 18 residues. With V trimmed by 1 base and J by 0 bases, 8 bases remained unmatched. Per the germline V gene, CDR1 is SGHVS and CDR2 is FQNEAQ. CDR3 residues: CASSLVGSGRASSYEQYF. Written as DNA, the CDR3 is TGTGCCAGCAGCTTAGTAGGTAGCGGGAGGGCTAGCTCCTACGAGCAGTACTTC.

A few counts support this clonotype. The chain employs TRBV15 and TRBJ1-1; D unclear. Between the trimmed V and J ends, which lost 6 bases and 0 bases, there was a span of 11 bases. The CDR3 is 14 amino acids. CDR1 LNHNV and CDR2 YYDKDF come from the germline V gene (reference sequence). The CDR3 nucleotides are TGTGCCACCAGTTTGGAGTTGTTGAACACTGAAGCTTTCTTT. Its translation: CATSLELLNTEAFF.

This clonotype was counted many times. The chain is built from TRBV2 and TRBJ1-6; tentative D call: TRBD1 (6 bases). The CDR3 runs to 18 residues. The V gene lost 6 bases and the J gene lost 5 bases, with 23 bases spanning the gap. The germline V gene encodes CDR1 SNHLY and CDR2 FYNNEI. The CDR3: CASRATGLGTSDNSPLHF. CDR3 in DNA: TGTGCCAGCAGGGCGACAGGCCTCGGGACATCCGATAATTCACCCCTCCACTTT.

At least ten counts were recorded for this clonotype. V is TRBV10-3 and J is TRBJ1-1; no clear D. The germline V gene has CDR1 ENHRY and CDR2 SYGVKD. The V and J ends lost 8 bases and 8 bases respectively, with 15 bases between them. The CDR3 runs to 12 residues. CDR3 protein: CAIGRMGFEAFF. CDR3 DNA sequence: TGTGCCATCGGACGAATGGGGTTCGAAGCTTTCTTT.

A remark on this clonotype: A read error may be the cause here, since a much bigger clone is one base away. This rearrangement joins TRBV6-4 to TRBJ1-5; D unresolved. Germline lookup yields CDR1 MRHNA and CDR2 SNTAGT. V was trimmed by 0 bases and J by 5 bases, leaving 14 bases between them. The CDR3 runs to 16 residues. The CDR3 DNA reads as TGTGCCAGCAGTGACTCTGGGCCATACCTGGATCAGCCCCAGCATTTT. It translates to CASSDSGPYLDQPQHF.

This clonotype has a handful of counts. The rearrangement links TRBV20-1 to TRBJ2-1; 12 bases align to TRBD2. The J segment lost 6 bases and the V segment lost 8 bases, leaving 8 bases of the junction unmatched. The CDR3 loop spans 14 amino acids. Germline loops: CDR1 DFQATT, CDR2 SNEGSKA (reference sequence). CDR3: CSILAGGPFNEQFF. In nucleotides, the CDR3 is TGCAGTATTCTAGCGGGGGGGCCCTTCAATGAGCAGTTCTTC.

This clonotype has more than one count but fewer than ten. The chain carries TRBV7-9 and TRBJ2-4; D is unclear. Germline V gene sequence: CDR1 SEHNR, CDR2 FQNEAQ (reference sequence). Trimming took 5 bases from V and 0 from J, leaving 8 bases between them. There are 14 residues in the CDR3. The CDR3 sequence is CASSHTRAKNIQYF. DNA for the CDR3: TGTGCCAGCAGCCACACACGAGCCAAAAACATTCAGTACTTC.

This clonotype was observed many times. CDR3 amino acids: CAISETTVQELSAKNIQYF. In nucleotides, the CDR3 is TGTGCCATCAGTGAGACTACCGTACAGGAACTATCCGCCAAAAACATTCAGTACTTC. The chain links TRBV10-3 to TRBJ2-4, with D perhaps matching TRBD1 (5 bases). Germline CDR1 and CDR2: ENHRY and SYGVKD. This CDR3 has 19 amino acids. V was shortened by 2 bases and J by 1 base, with 21 bases between the two germline ends.

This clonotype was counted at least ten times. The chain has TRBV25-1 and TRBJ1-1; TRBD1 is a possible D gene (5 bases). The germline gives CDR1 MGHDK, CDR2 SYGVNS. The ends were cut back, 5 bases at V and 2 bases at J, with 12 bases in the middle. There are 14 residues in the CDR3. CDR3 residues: CASSPVDRNTEAFF. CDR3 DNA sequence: TGTGCCAGCAGTCCCGTAGACAGAAACACTGAAGCTTTCTTT. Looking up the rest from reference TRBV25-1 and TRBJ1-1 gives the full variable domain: EADIYQTPRYLVIGTGKKITLECSQTMGHDKMYWYQQDPGMELHLIHYSYGVNSTEKGDLSSESTVSRIRTEHFPLTLESARPSHTSQYLCASSPVDRNTEAFFGQGTRLTVV.

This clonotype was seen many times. The CDR3 here is CASSLTEQFF. The CDR3 DNA reads as TGTGCCAGCAGTTTGACAGAGCAGTTCTTC. The V and J genes are TRBV12-3 or TRBV12-4 and TRBJ2-1; the D is unclear. Deletions cut 3 bases from V and 10 bases from J, with 4 bases between. The CDR3 length is 10 residues.

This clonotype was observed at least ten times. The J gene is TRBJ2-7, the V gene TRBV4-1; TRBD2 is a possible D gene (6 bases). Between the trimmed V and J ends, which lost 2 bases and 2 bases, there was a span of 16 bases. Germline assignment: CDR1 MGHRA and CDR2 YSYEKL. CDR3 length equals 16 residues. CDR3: CASSQWVGSGTYEQYF. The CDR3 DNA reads TGCGCCAGCAGCCAATGGGTTGGTAGCGGAACCTACGAGCAGTACTTC.

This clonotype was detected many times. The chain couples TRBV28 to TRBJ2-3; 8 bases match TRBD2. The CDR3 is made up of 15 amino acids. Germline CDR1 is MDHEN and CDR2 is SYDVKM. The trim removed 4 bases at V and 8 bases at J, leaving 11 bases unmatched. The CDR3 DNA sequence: TGTGCCAGCAGTTCAGGGACTAGAGGTCCGGGTACGCAGTATTTT. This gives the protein CASSSGTRGPGTQYF.

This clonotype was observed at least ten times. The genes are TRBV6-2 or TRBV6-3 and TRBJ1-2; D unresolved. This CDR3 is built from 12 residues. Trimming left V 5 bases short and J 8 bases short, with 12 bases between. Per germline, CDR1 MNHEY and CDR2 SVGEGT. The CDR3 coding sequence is TGTGCCAGCAGTGAACCGCCGGAAGGCTACACCTTC. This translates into CASSEPPEGYTF.

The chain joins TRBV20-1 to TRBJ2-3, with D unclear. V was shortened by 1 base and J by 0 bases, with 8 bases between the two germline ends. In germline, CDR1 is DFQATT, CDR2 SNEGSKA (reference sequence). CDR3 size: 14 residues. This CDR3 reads CSARGTESTDTQYF. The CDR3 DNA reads TGCAGTGCTAGAGGGACGGAGAGCACAGATACGCAGTATTTT.

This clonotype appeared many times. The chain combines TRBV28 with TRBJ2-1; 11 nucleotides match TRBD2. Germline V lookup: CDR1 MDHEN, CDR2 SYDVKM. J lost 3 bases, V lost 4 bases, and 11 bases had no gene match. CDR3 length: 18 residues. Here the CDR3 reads CASSSPSGTSGYYNEQFF. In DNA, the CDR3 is TGTGCCAGCAGTTCCCCCTCCGGGACTAGCGGCTACTACAATGAGCAGTTCTTC.

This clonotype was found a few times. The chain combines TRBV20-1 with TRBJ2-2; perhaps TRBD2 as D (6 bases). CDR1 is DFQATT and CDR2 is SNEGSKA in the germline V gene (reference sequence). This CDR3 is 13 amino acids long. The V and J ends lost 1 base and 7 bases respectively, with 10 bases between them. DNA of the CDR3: TGCAGTGCTAGAGTGGGGGGAAACGGGGAGCTGTTTTTT. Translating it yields CSARVGGNGELFF.

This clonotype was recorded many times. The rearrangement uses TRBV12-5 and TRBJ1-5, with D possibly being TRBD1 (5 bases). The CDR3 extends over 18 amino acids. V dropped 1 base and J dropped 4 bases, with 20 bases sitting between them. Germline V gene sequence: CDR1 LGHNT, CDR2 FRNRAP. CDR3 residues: CASGLELGARRGNQPQHF. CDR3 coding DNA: TGTGCTAGTGGTTTGGAACTAGGGGCTCGGAGGGGAAATCAGCCCCAGCATTTT. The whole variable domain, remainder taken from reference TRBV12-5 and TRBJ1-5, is DARVTQTPRHKVTEMGQEVTMRCQPILGHNTVFWYRQTMMQGLELLAYFRNRAPLDDSGMPKDRFSAEMPDATLATLKIQPSEPRDSAVYFCASGLELGARRGNQPQHFGDGTRLSIL.

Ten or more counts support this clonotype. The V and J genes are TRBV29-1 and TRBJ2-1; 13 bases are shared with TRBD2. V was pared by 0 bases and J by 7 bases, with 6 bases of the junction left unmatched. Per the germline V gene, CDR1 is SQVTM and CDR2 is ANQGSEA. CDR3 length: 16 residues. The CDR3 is CSVEDLRGLAGNEQFF. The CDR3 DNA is TGCAGCGTTGAAGATCTACGGGGACTAGCGGGAAATGAGCAGTTCTTC.

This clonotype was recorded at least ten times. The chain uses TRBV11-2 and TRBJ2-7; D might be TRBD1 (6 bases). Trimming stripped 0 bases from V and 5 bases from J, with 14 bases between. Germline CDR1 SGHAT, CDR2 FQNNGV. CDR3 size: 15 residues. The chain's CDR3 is CASSLDLQGFDEQYF. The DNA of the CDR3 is TGTGCCAGCAGCTTAGATCTCCAGGGGTTCGACGAGCAGTACTTC. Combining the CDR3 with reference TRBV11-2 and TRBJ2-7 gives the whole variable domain EAGVAQSPRYKIIEKRQSVAFWCNPISGHATLYWYQQILGQGPKLLIQFQNNGVVDDSQLPKDRFSAERLKGVDSTLKIQPAKLEDSAVYLCASSLDLQGFDEQYFGPGTRLTVT.

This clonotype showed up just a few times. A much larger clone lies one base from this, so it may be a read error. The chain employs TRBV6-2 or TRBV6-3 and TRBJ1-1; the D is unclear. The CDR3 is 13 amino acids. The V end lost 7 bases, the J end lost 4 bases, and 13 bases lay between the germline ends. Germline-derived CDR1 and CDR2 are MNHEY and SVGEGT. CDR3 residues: CASKGTLSTEAFF. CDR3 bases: TGTGCCAGCAAGGGAACCCTGAGCACTGAAGCTTTCTTT.

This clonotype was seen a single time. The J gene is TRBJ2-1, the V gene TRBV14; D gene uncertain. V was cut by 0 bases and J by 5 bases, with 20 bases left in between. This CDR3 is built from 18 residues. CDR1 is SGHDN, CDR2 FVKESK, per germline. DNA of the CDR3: TGTGCCAGCAGCCAAGATCTCGCCAACTACTTATCGAACAATGAGCAGTTCTTC. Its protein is CASSQDLANYLSNNEQFF.

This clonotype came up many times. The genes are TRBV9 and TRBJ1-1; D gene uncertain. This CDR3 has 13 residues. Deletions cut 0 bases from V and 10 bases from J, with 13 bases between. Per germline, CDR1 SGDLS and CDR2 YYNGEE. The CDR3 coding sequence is TGTGCCAGCAGCGTAGAGCCGGGTATTTCAGCTTTCTTT. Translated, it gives CASSVEPGISAFF.

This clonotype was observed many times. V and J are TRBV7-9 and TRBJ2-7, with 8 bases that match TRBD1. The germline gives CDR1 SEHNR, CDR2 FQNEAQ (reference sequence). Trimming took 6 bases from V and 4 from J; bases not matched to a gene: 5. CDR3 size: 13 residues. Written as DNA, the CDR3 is TGTGCCAGCAGAACAGGGGGAGGATACGAGCAGTACTTC. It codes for CASRTGGGYEQYF.

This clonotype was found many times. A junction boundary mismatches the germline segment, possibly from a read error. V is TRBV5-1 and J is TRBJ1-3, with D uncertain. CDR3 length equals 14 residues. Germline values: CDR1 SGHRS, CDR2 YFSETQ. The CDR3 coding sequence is TGTGCCAGCAGCTTGGCTCACTCTGGAAACACCATATATTTT. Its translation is CASSLAHSGNTIYF.

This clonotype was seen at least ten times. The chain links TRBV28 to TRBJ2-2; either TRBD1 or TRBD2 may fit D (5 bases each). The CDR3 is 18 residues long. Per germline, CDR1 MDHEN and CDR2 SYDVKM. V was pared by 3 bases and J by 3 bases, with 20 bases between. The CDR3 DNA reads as TGTGCCAGCAGTTTTTTGGGGGACGATCGGCAAGACACCGGGGAGCTGTTTTTT. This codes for CASSFLGDDRQDTGELFF.

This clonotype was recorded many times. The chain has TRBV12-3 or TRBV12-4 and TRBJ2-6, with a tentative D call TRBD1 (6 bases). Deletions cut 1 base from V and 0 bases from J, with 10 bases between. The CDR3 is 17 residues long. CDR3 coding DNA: TGTGCCAGCAGTTTAGGCAGGGGAGTCTCTGGGGCCAACGTCCTGACTTTC. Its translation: CASSLGRGVSGANVLTF.

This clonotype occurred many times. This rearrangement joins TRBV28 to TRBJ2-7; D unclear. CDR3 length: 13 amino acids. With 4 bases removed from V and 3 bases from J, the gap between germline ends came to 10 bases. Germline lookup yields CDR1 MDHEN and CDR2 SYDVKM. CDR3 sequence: CASSWLQNYEQYF. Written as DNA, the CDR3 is TGTGCCAGCAGTTGGTTACAGAACTACGAGCAGTACTTC. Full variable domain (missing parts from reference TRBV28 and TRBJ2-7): DVKVTQSSRYLVKRTGEKVFLECVQDMDHENMFWYRQDPGLGLRLIYFSYDVKMKEKGDIPEGYSVSREKKERFSLILESASTNQTSMYLCASSWLQNYEQYFGPGTRLTVT.

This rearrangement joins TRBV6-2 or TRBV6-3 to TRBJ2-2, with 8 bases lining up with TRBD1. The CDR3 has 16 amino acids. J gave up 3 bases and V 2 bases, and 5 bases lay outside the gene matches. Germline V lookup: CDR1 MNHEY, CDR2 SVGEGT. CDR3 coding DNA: TGTGCCAGCAGTTACGCTGGACAGGGCCACACCGGGGAGCTGTTTTTT. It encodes CASSYAGQGHTGELFF.

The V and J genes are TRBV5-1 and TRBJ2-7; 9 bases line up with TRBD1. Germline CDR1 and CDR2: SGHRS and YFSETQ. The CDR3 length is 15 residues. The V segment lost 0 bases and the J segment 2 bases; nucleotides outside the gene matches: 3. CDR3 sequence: CASSLDRDRAYEQYF. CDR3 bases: TGCGCCAGCAGCTTGGACCGGGACAGGGCCTACGAGCAGTACTTC. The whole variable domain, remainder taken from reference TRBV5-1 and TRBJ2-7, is KAGVTQTPRYLIKTRGQQVTLSCSPISGHRSVSWYQQTPGQGLQFLFEYFSETQRNKGNFPGRFSGRQFSNSRSEMNVSTLELGDSALYLCASSLDRDRAYEQYFGPGTRLTVT.